Presented here are 18 T cell receptor beta chains from one specimen sequenced in a study of early T cells in non-severe SARS-CoV-2 infection. TCRdb reprocessed the 5' RACE reads with MiXCR, giving one entry per CDR3 protein. The sample lists tens of thousands of distinct CDR3 sequences; about 6% were seen once. The specimen was whole blood. The receptors derive from an adult who was a healthcare worker with PCR-confirmed SARS-CoV-2 infection or an uninfected control (not recorded which).

This clonotype was observed many times. The chain has TRBV11-2 and TRBJ2-7; tentative D call: TRBD2 (5 bases). CDR1 and CDR2 from the germline V gene are SGHAT and FQNNGV. The CDR3 runs 11 residues. Trimming took 7 bases from V and 5 from J, leaving 9 bases between them. The CDR3 spells CASTGIHEQYF. The CDR3 region has the DNA TGTGCCAGCACCGGGATCCACGAGCAGTACTTC.

The V gene is TRBV5-1, the J gene TRBJ1-5; D is unclear. CDR1 and CDR2 (germline): SGHRS, YFSETQ. Trimming pared 4 bases from V and 6 bases from J, leaving 17 bases between. The CDR3 covers 15 residues. The CDR3 protein is CASSPSGPGIQPQHF. The DNA of the CDR3 is TGCGCCAGCAGCCCGAGCGGTCCGGGGATTCAGCCCCAGCATTTT.

This clonotype was seen many times. CDR3 amino acids: CASSSSRVGNYEQYF. The CDR3, as DNA: TGTGCCAGCAGCTCGTCGAGGGTCGGCAACTACGAGCAGTACTTC. The chain uses TRBV11-2 and TRBJ2-7; TRBD2 is a possible D gene (5 bases). Germline V CDR1 and CDR2: SGHAT, FQNNGV. Between the trimmed V and J ends, which lost 4 bases and 3 bases, there was a span of 16 bases. The CDR3 is made up of 15 amino acids. Drawing the rest from reference TRBV11-2 and TRBJ2-7, the complete variable domain is EAGVAQSPRYKIIEKRQSVAFWCNPISGHATLYWYQQILGQGPKLLIQFQNNGVVDDSQLPKDRFSAERLKGVDSTLKIQPAKLEDSAVYLCASSSSRVGNYEQYFGPGTRLTVT.

The chain combines TRBV7-9 with TRBJ2-7; 10 positions match TRBD2. The germline V gene has CDR1 SEHNR and CDR2 FQNEAQ (reference sequence). Trimming at V came to 5 bases and at J to 8 bases, leaving 15 bases not matched to a gene. The CDR3 runs to 16 residues. The CDR3 protein is CASSPTAGTSVFQQYF. As DNA, the CDR3 is TGTGCCAGCAGCCCCACGGCCGGGACTAGCGTGTTCCAGCAGTACTTC.

Notes on this clonotype: Germline and junction disagree at one end, which may indicate a read error. V gene TRBV7-9 combines with J gene TRBJ2-1, with 9 nucleotides matching TRBD1. Germline V CDR1 and CDR2: SEHNR, FQNEAQ (reference sequence). This CDR3 is 15 amino acids long. CDR3 coding DNA: TGTACCAGCAGCCCCGGGACAGGGAGGATACATGAGCAGTTCTTC. Translating gives CTSSPGTGRIHEQFF.

This clonotype has ten or more counts. V is TRBV11-2 and J is TRBJ2-5, with a possible D match to TRBD2 (5 bases). Germline V lookup: CDR1 SGHAT, CDR2 FQNNGV. V was clipped by 5 bases and J by 2 bases, with 9 bases between them. The CDR3 covers 13 residues. Here the CDR3 reads CASSQGRQETQYF. The DNA for the CDR3 is TGTGCCAGCAGCCAAGGGAGACAAGAGACCCAGTACTTC.

This clonotype was counted at least ten times. The rearrangement joins TRBV7-9 to TRBJ2-7, with a tentative D call TRBD2 (6 bases). The V and J ends lost 4 bases and 4 bases respectively, with 14 bases between them. CDR3 size: 14 residues. The germline CDR1 and CDR2 sequences are SEHNR and FQNEAQ (reference sequence). The CDR3 protein is CASSSRDWLYEQYF. The CDR3 DNA reads TGTGCCAGCAGCTCCCGGGACTGGCTTTACGAGCAGTACTTC. Variable domain in full (rest from reference TRBV7-9 and TRBJ2-7): DTGVSQNPRHKITKRGQNVTFRCDPISEHNRLYWYRQTLGQGPEFLTYFQNEAQLEKSRLLSDRFSAERPKGSFSTLEIQRTEQGDSAMYLCASSSRDWLYEQYFGPGTRLTVT.

This clonotype has at least ten counts. The V gene is TRBV20-1, the J gene TRBJ2-3; D not resolved. Germline V gene lookup returns CDR1 DFQATT and CDR2 SNEGSKA (reference sequence). The V end was cut by 0 bases, the J end by 0 bases, with 10 bases between. CDR3 length equals 15 residues. The DNA for the CDR3 is TGCAGTGCTAGAGATAGTGGATCCAGCACAGATACGCAGTATTTT. Residues: CSARDSGSSTDTQYF.

This clonotype was observed at least ten times. The V gene is TRBV20-1, the J gene TRBJ1-5; no reliable D call. The V end lost 6 bases, the J end lost 4 bases, and 19 bases lay between the germline ends. Per germline, CDR1 DFQATT and CDR2 SNEGSKA (reference sequence). This CDR3 has 15 amino acids. The CDR3 coding sequence is TGCAGTGCCCTACCAGAACAATTGGGAAATCAGCCCCAGCATTTT. Translation gives CSALPEQLGNQPQHF.

This clonotype was recorded at least ten times. The chain couples TRBV6-1 to TRBJ2-2, with a tentative D call TRBD2 (7 bases). The germline V and J ends were trimmed by 0 bases and 3 bases, with 14 bases remaining between them. The germline V gene encodes CDR1 MNHNS and CDR2 SASEGT. CDR3 size: 17 residues. CDR3 loop: CASSEAGGARDTGELFF. The CDR3 bases are TGTGCCAGCAGTGAAGCGGGGGGGGCGCGAGACACCGGGGAGCTGTTTTTT.

This clonotype has ten or more counts. This chain links TRBV29-1 with TRBJ2-5; no reliable D call. V was pared by 3 bases and J by 2 bases, with 7 bases between. The CDR3 sequence is 12 residues long. In germline, CDR1 is SQVTM, CDR2 ANQGSEA. CDR3 region: CSVDATQETQYF. CDR3 DNA: TGCAGCGTTGATGCCACACAAGAGACCCAGTACTTC.

The gene calls are TRBV11-3 and TRBJ2-7; TRBD2 agrees at 7 bases. Germline V CDR1 and CDR2: SGHNT, YENEEA. The CDR3 consists of 15 residues. The V segment lost 5 bases and the J segment 2 bases; nucleotides outside the gene matches: 9. The CDR3 here is CASSPTPGRAYEQYF. For the CDR3, the DNA is TGTGCCAGCAGCCCGACCCCAGGGAGGGCCTACGAGCAGTACTTC.

In this sample, this clonotype turned up many times. The chain has TRBV18 and TRBJ1-2; D call uncertain. In germline, CDR1 is KGHSH, CDR2 LQKENI. This CDR3 has 14 residues. Between the trimmed V and J ends, which lost 4 bases and 8 bases, there was a span of 17 bases. This CDR3 is CASSRIDVQGGYTF. For the CDR3, the DNA is TGTGCCAGCTCACGGATTGACGTACAAGGCGGCTACACCTTC.

This clonotype was seen at least ten times. The chain uses TRBV11-2 and TRBJ1-1; D remains unclear. This CDR3 region has 13 residues. V gave up 6 bases and J gave up 0 bases, with 8 bases separating them. Germline CDR1 is SGHAT and CDR2 is FQNNGV. CDR3 bases: TGTGCCAGCAGTCCCGACTTGAACACTGAAGCTTTCTTT. It yields the protein CASSPDLNTEAFF.

This clonotype was recorded at least ten times. The chain employs TRBV6-6 and TRBJ1-5; maybe TRBD1 (5 bases). Per germline, CDR1 MNHNY and CDR2 SVGAGI (reference sequence). There are 15 residues in the CDR3. V gave up 2 bases and J gave up 7 bases, with 15 bases separating them. The CDR3 loop reads CASSYPPDTGQPQHF. The CDR3 DNA is TGTGCCAGCAGTTACCCGCCGGACACTGGACAGCCCCAGCATTTT.

This clonotype appeared many times. The rearrangement links TRBV7-6 to TRBJ2-1; a weak D match, TRBD2 (5 bases). The CDR3 sequence is 14 residues long. V dropped 0 bases and J dropped 6 bases, with 9 bases sitting between them. Per the germline V gene, CDR1 is SGHVS and CDR2 is FNYEAQ. The CDR3 spells CASSLAPSLNEQFF. In DNA, the CDR3 is TGTGCCAGCAGCTTAGCCCCTAGCCTCAATGAGCAGTTCTTC.

This clonotype was detected many times. The chain combines TRBV24-1 with TRBJ2-5; no definite D call. CDR3 length equals 14 residues. The germline V gene encodes CDR1 KGHDR and CDR2 SFDVKD. Deletions cut 1 base from V and 9 bases from J, with 14 bases between. In DNA form, the CDR3 reads TGTGCCACCAGTGATTTTTCTAGTTGGTGGCCCCAGTACTTC. It specifies CATSDFSSWWPQYF.

This clonotype has at least ten counts. The chain employs TRBV14 and TRBJ2-2; possibly TRBD1 or TRBD2 for D (6 bases each). Germline CDR1 is SGHDN and CDR2 is FVKESK. Trimming took 5 bases from V and 6 from J, leaving 10 bases between them. This CDR3 comprises 13 residues. In DNA form, the CDR3 reads TGTGCCAGCAGCAATAGGGGGGCCGGGGAGCTGTTTTTT. Protein: CASSNRGAGELFF. Full variable domain (remainder filled in from reference TRBV14 and TRBJ2-2): EAGVTQFPSHSVIEKGQTVTLRCDPISGHDNLYWYRRVMGKEIKFLLHFVKESKQDESGMPNNRFLAERTGGTYSTLKVQPAELEDSGVYFCASSNRGAGELFFGEGSRLTVL.